This TCR beta chain was obtained from a study of blood T cell repertoires in COVID-19 (dated by TCRdb to the early 2020s). A note on the overall study: The collaborator samples originated in the United States, Italy and Spain and spanned the acute and convalescent phases of COVID-19. The prospective study material was composed of cDNA or gDNA derived from T cells, B-cell-depleted T cells, or PBMCs. The dataset comprised deeply sampled blood TCRbeta repertoires from subjects exposed to, actively infected with, or recovered from COVID-19. The repertoires were made available in a free public database intended to serve as a resource for research on the immune response to SARS-CoV-2. The samples were drawn from two sources: the first 160 participants of the ongoing ImmuneRACE study, and 950 to 1,500 subjects contributed by 6 global collaborators. Nearly every sample came with metadata listing a de-identified subject ID, COVID-19 status, age in years and sex. Where HLA class I and class II types were available, the types were taken from metadata supplied by the sample provider, not from assay-based typing.

Paper-wide results and their limitations: How much clinical and demographic metadata was included differed by source and by participant, and the metadata was provided uncurated.

Its CDR3 holds 13 amino acids, cysteine through phenylalanine. Kept here is only the CDR3 DNA, which spans 39 bases and is read in frame from base 1. Trimming removed 7 bases from V and 6 bases from J; the gene matches leave 7 bases unexplained. CDR1 and CDR2 were assigned from the germline V gene as MNHEY and SVGAGI. Notes on this clone: What this receptor recognizes is not known. Per-nucleotide qualities are absent, and no much larger clonotype sits a single base away.

The immunoSEQ Assay, a bias-controlled multiplex PCR, was used to amplify TCRbeta CDR3 regions from genomic DNA. The study's processing was this. Within the assay, amplification of reference gene primers was used to estimate how many nucleated cells each sample contained. To quantify the absolute abundance of each unique TCRbeta CDR3 rearrangement, sequence reads were collapsed and filtered. Productive Simpson clonality was computed per sample as the square root of Simpson's diversity index over productive rearrangements. Not all clones reach the TCRdb copy of this immuneACCESS table, which keeps in-frame sequences only. Checked studies attribute under half of the gap to unresolved V genes and leave the rest unexplained. V and J calls and clone size are as listed in that table; D and trimming were resolved from the DNA. This sample comprises approximately 400,000 clones, roughly 86% of them detected only once. The leading ten clones occupy approximately 1.2% of the sample.

In the prospective study, participants were roughly 18 to 90 years old, resided in fewer than 25 geographic areas of the United States, and were enrolled through a virtual design. In the prospective study, participants were assigned to cohorts based on the clinical history participants reported in a screening survey and a study questionnaire. ImmuneRACE Cohort 3 recovered participants were defined by two consecutive negative NP/OP PCR tests, healthcare professional clearance, or symptom resolution. In the prospective study, whole blood, serum and a nasopharyngeal or oropharyngeal swab were collected from each participant by mobile phlebotomists. Additional blood draws and questionnaires over an approximately 2-month period could optionally be provided by prospective study participants. Before DNA extraction, prospective study blood samples were shipped either frozen or at room temperature.

This chain is built from TRBV6-5 and TRBJ2-3; TRBD1 fits 7 bases in the junction. The receptor was isolated from a man under 40 who had recovered from COVID-19. Sequencing used PBMCs or T cells enriched from blood (not recorded which). The CDR3 region reads CASNRGFADTQYF. The sequenced DNA is TGTGCCAGCAACAGGGGCTTCGCGGATACGCAGTATTTT.